Below are 20 T cell receptor beta chains sequenced from a single sample in a study of OX40 agonist ivuxolimab in advanced cancers. Profiling relied on immunoSEQ multiplex PCR, and the TCRdb table lists in-frame clones only, not all of them. The repertoire holds 45,000 to 60,000 clones, approximately 85% seen once, with 1.9% in the top ten. The sequences come from CD4+ or CD8+ T cells sorted from blood, collected in a trial of the OX40 agonist ivuxolimab. All receptors come from an adult with an advanced solid tumor such as melanoma, head and neck, liver or kidney cancer.

V is TRBV7-8 and J is TRBJ1-6; 7 bases match TRBD1. Germline CDR1 reads SGHVS; CDR2 reads FQNEAQ. The V segment lost 2 bases and the J segment 13 bases; nucleotides outside the gene matches: 8. The CDR3 spans 14 residues. The CDR3 region has the DNA TGTGCCAGCAGCTTAAACGCAGGGGGGGATCCCCTCCACTTT. Residues: CASSLNAGGDPLHF.

This clone occurred once. The chain links TRBV5-5 to TRBJ2-1, with TRBD2 identical over 11 bases. The CDR3 length is 15 residues. Germline V gene data show CDR1 as SGHKS and CDR2 as YYEKEE (reference sequence). Trimming removed 0 bases from V and 8 bases from J; junction bases left unmatched: 4. DNA of the CDR3: TGTGCCAGCAGCTTGGGGGCTAGCGGGAGGTATGAGCAGTTCTTC. It yields the protein CASSLGASGRYEQFF.

The V and J genes are TRBV19 and TRBJ2-3; D may be TRBD2 (6 bases). CDR3 length: 15 residues. The V gene's germline CDR1 is LNHDA and CDR2 SQIVND (reference sequence). Trimming left V 4 bases short and J 2 bases short, with 13 bases between. CDR3 in amino acids: CASSTPAGPTDTQYF. DNA for the CDR3: TGTGCCAGTAGTACGCCCGCGGGACCCACAGATACGCAGTATTTT.

The V gene is TRBV27, the J gene TRBJ2-3, with TRBD1 matching over 7 bases. CDR1 and CDR2 (germline): MNHEY, SMNVEV (reference sequence). Trimming removed 9 bases from V and 0 bases from J; junction bases left unmatched: 6. The CDR3 contains 14 residues. CDR3 amino acids: CASGGQPSTDTQYF. The DNA of the CDR3 is TGTGCCAGTGGGGGACAGCCCAGCACAGATACGCAGTATTTT.

The chain carries TRBV9 and TRBJ2-3; D could derive from TRBD1 or TRBD2 (6 bases each). Trimming took 0 bases from V and 2 from J, leaving 19 bases between them. This CDR3 region has 18 residues. CDR1 and CDR2 from the germline V gene are SGDLS and YYNGEE. The CDR3 loop is CASSVAVGGQSPTDTQYF. In DNA form, the CDR3 reads TGTGCCAGCAGCGTAGCAGTGGGGGGCCAGTCCCCCACAGATACGCAGTATTTT.

The gene calls are TRBV10-2 and TRBJ2-2; no clear D gene. The CDR3 length is 14 residues. CDR1 and CDR2 from the germline V gene are WSHSY and SAAADI. Trimming removed 7 bases from V and 3 bases from J, with 12 bases in between. The CDR3: CASMRTRDTGELFF. The CDR3, as DNA: TGCGCCAGCATGAGAACGCGCGACACCGGGGAGCTGTTTTTT.

The chain is built from TRBV6-5 and TRBJ1-1, with 7 bases aligning to TRBD1. The J segment lost 10 bases and the V segment lost 5 bases, leaving 10 bases of the junction unmatched. The germline gives CDR1 MNHEY, CDR2 SVGAGI. The CDR3 length is 13 residues. CDR3 amino acids: CASSPLDRDSAFF. Written as DNA, the CDR3 is TGTGCCAGCAGTCCCCTCGACAGGGATTCAGCTTTCTTT.

This clone was found many times. V usage is TRBV7-3 and J usage is TRBJ2-5, with D possibly being TRBD1 (6 bases). There are 14 residues in the CDR3. The germline V gene encodes CDR1 SGHTA and CDR2 FQGTGA. Trimming left V 5 bases short and J 5 bases short, with 15 bases between. The CDR3 region has the DNA TGTGCCAGCAGCCCGGACAGTTTGGGGGAGACCCAGTACTTC. It is translated as CASSPDSLGETQYF.

In regard to this clone: The identical CDR3 is also encoded by other nucleotide sequences in the sample. The chain couples TRBV7-2 to TRBJ1-2; 7 bases match TRBD1. Germline lookup yields CDR1 SGHTA and CDR2 FQGNSA. V shed 6 bases and J 2 bases; nucleotides not matched to a gene: 3. This CDR3 spans 13 amino acids. CDR3 in amino acids: CASSRDSNYGYTF. DNA of the CDR3: TGTGCCAGCAGTCGGGACAGCAACTATGGCTACACCTTC. Together with reference TRBV7-2 and TRBJ1-2, the CDR3 gives the full variable domain: GAGVSQSPSNKVTEKGKDVELRCDPISGHTALYWYRQSLGQGLEFLIYFQGNSAPDKSGLPSDRFSAERTGGSVSTLTIQRTQQEDSAVYLCASSRDSNYGYTFGSGTRLTVV.

This rearrangement joins TRBV6-1 to TRBJ2-7, with D perhaps being TRBD1 or TRBD2 (5 bases each). There are 14 residues in the CDR3. The V end lost 10 bases, the J end lost 3 bases, and 19 bases lay between the germline ends. Germline CDR1 MNHNS, CDR2 SASEGT. For the CDR3, the DNA is TGTGCCATCATCTTAGACGGGACCCTCTACGAGCAGTACTTC. Translating gives CAIILDGTLYEQYF.

This CDR3 reads CASSSTGYGLNEQFF. The DNA for the CDR3 is TGTGCCAGCTCTTCAACGGGTTACGGACTTAATGAGCAGTTCTTC. This rearrangement joins TRBV6-4 to TRBJ2-1, with a weak D call TRBD2 (5 bases). CDR3 length equals 15 residues. Germline V gives CDR1 MRHNA, CDR2 SNTAGT. V lost 8 bases, J lost 7 bases, and 21 bases lay in between.

A single count supports this clone. The gene calls are TRBV5-1 and TRBJ1-1; weak D call: TRBD1 (5 bases). The CDR3 totals 13 residues. Looked up from germline, CDR1 is SGHRS and CDR2 is YFSETQ. Trimming took 4 bases from V and 7 from J, leaving 14 bases between them. The CDR3 loop is CASSPQGLREAFF. The CDR3 DNA follows: TGCGCCAGCAGCCCGCAGGGACTCCGTGAAGCTTTCTTT.

The chain couples TRBV4-3 to TRBJ1-6, with D possibly TRBD1 on 5 matching bases. Germline lookup yields CDR1 LGHNA and CDR2 YSLEER. This CDR3 region has 15 residues. V gave up 0 bases and J gave up 9 bases, with 12 bases separating them. Written as DNA, the CDR3 is TGCGCCAGCAGCCAAGATCAGGGTTGGGGTTCACCCCTCCACTTT. It codes for CASSQDQGWGSPLHF.

The CDR3 reads CASSSTVSGNTIYF. DNA for the CDR3: TGTGCCAGCAGTTCCACAGTCTCTGGAAACACCATATATTTT. V usage is TRBV6-5 and J usage is TRBJ1-3; D uncertain. There are 14 residues in the CDR3. V was clipped by 4 bases and J by 0 bases, with 7 bases between them. CDR1 MNHEY and CDR2 SVGAGI come from the germline V gene.

V gene TRBV10-3 combines with J gene TRBJ2-1, with 9 bases matching TRBD2. Germline V gene sequence: CDR1 ENHRY, CDR2 SYGVKD. The CDR3 extends over 14 amino acids. V gave up 0 bases and J gave up 8 bases; unmatched junction bases: 2. CDR3 DNA sequence: TGTGCCATCAGTGAGTCGCGGGGGGGGCATGAGCAGTTCTTC. Its protein product is CAISESRGGHEQFF.

V and J are TRBV7-2 and TRBJ2-5; D gene ambiguous. The germline V and J ends were trimmed by 5 bases and 2 bases, with 0 bases remaining between them. Germline V gene sequence: CDR1 SGHTA, CDR2 FQGNSA. The CDR3 runs 10 residues. Here the CDR3 DNA reads TGTGCCAGCAGCCAAGAGACCCAGTACTTC. Its translation is CASSQETQYF.

The chain combines TRBV5-1 with TRBJ2-4; TRBD1 matches at 8 bases. The CDR3 contains 15 residues. V lost 5 bases, J lost 0 bases, and 4 bases stayed unmatched. Germline values: CDR1 SGHRS, CDR2 YFSETQ. CDR3 in amino acids: CASSRTGLAKNIQYF. The CDR3 DNA reads as TGCGCCAGCAGTAGGACAGGGTTAGCCAAAAACATTCAGTACTTC. Based on the CDR3 plus reference TRBV5-1 and TRBJ2-4, the full variable domain is KAGVTQTPRYLIKTRGQQVTLSCSPISGHRSVSWYQQTPGQGLQFLFEYFSETQRNKGNFPGRFSGRQFSNSRSEMNVSTLELGDSALYLCASSRTGLAKNIQYFGAGTRLSVL.

The rearrangement uses TRBV21-1 and TRBJ1-2. TRBV21-1 is labeled a pseudogene. The length of the CDR3 is 9 residues. The CDR3 protein is CASDRGYTF. DNA for the CDR3: TGTGCCAGCGATAGGGGCTACACCTTC.

This clone has only a few counts. The rearrangement links TRBV7-9 to TRBJ2-5, with 9 bases that match TRBD2. The germline CDR1 and CDR2 sequences are SEHNR and FQNEAQ (reference sequence). V lost 7 bases and J lost 2; bases outside the gene matches: 8. The CDR3 loop spans 15 amino acids. CDR3 loop: CASTSGTSRQETQYF. The DNA for the CDR3 is TGTGCCAGCACCTCAGGGACTAGCCGGCAAGAGACCCAGTACTTC.

V and J are TRBV5-6 and TRBJ2-5; 9 bases line up with TRBD1. This CDR3 comprises 14 residues. The germline gives CDR1 SGHDT, CDR2 YYEEEE. Germline trimming cut 3 bases from V and 2 bases from J; bases unmatched to any gene: 2. CDR3 nucleotides: TGTGCCAGCAGCTGGGGGACAGGGCAAGAGACCCAGTACTTC. Its protein product is CASSWGTGQETQYF.